Below are 26 T cell receptor beta chains sequenced from a single sample in a study of cytomegalovirus exposure and HLA in healthy donors. Generated by immunoSEQ multiplex PCR, the TCRdb table keeps only in-frame clones and is missing some. The profile covers around 150,000 clones, with 85% to 90% appearing a single time and about 3.5% taken by the ten largest. Sequenced: PBMCs. The receptors here all came from a woman under 30 in good health and CMV-seropositive.

V usage is TRBV5-6 and J usage is TRBJ1-4; maybe TRBD1 (6 bases). Per the germline V gene, CDR1 is SGHDT and CDR2 is YYEEEE. This CDR3 comprises 14 residues. V lost 1 base and J 14 bases, leaving 18 bases between the germline ends. The CDR3 region has the DNA TGTGCCAGCAGCTTGCGACAGGCCCGCCGATTGCTGTTTTTT. Protein product: CASSLRQARRLLFF.

This chain connects TRBV6-5 to TRBJ1-2, with TRBD1 matching over 9 bases. Unmatched junction bases numbered 8, after V lost 0 bases and J lost 9 bases. CDR3 length equals 15 residues. The germline V gene has CDR1 MNHEY and CDR2 SVGAGI. CDR3 loop: CASSYSTGGPRRYTF. The CDR3 nucleotides read TGTGCCAGCAGTTACTCGACAGGGGGGCCCCGGCGCTACACCTTC.

The chain carries TRBV9 and TRBJ2-1, with a tentative D call TRBD2 (5 bases). The germline gives CDR1 SGDLS, CDR2 YYNGEE. The CDR3 runs to 15 residues. V was cut by 0 bases and J by 6 bases, with 13 bases left in between. This CDR3 reads CASSVGGRSGNEQFF. In DNA form, the CDR3 reads TGTGCCAGCAGCGTAGGAGGGAGAAGTGGCAATGAGCAGTTCTTC.

J is TRBJ2-6 and V is TRBV11-3; no firm D call. V gave up 1 base and J gave up 1 base, with 8 bases separating them. This CDR3 region has 16 residues. The germline CDR1 and CDR2 sequences are SGHNT and YENEEA. CDR3 loop: CASSLVSGSGANVLTF. CDR3 DNA sequence: TGTGCCAGCAGCTTAGTTTCCGGGTCTGGGGCCAACGTCCTGACTTTC.

CDR3 amino acids: CASSRGGSFNEQFF. In nucleotides, the CDR3 is TGTGCCAGCTCGAGGGGCGGGAGTTTCAATGAGCAGTTCTTC. The J gene is TRBJ2-1, the V gene TRBV2; 7 bases are shared with TRBD2. Germline assignment: CDR1 SNHLY and CDR2 FYNNEI. V dropped 8 bases and J dropped 6; count of bases not matched to a gene: 10. This CDR3 region has 14 residues.

The chain links TRBV4-2 to TRBJ1-2; maybe TRBD1 (6 bases). With 2 bases removed from V and 3 bases from J, the gap between germline ends came to 19 bases. CDR3 size: 17 residues. Germline lookup yields CDR1 LGHNA and CDR2 YNFKEQ. The CDR3 region is CASSQMTSREGDYGYTF. In nucleotides, the CDR3 is TGTGCCAGCAGCCAAATGACGAGCAGGGAGGGGGACTATGGCTACACCTTC.

The CDR3 DNA reads TGTGCCAGCAGTCATCCGGGGGGAGGGTACGAGCAGTACTTC. Protein product: CASSHPGGGYEQYF. This chain links TRBV7-2 with TRBJ2-7; 7 nucleotides match TRBD2. With V trimmed by 6 bases and J by 4 bases, 9 bases remained unmatched. Germline V CDR1 and CDR2: SGHTA, FQGNSA. CDR3 length: 14 residues. Variable domain in full (rest from reference TRBV7-2 and TRBJ2-7): GAGVSQSPSNKVTEKGKDVELRCDPISGHTALYWYRQSLGQGLEFLIYFQGNSAPDKSGLPSDRFSAERTGGSVSTLTIQRTQQEDSAVYLCASSHPGGGYEQYFGPGTRLTVT.

Turning to this clone: The junction and the germline gene differ at one end; a read error may be behind it. The chain is built from TRBV11-3 and TRBJ2-5; D is unresolved. Germline assignment: CDR1 SGHNT and CDR2 YENEEA. The CDR3 covers 12 residues. This chain's CDR3 is CASSLDPPDRDF. CDR3 DNA sequence: TGTGCCAGCAGCTTAGATCCCCCCGACCGGGACTTC.

The rearrangement joins TRBV29-1 to TRBJ1-5, with 7 bases fitting TRBD1. This CDR3 has 14 amino acids. Germline CDR1 reads SQVTM; CDR2 reads ANQGSEA. J was trimmed by 5 bases and V by 6 bases; bases with no gene match: 10. The CDR3 DNA reads as TGCAGCGTGGCAGAAGGTACAGGGGATCAGCCCCAGCATTTT. Translated: CSVAEGTGDQPQHF.

The rearrangement links TRBV5-4 to TRBJ2-2; TRBD1 agrees at 8 bases. V lost 4 bases to trimming and J lost 5 bases; unmatched junction nucleotides: 1. Germline V gives CDR1 SGHNT, CDR2 YYREEE (reference sequence). The CDR3 spans 13 residues. The DNA of the CDR3 is TGTGCCAGCAGCAGACAGGGGACCGGGGAGCTGTTTTTT. Its protein product is CASSRQGTGELFF.

In its sample, this clone was seen once. The DNA of the CDR3 is TGTGCCACCAGCAGAGTACTAATCCTACAAGAGACCCAGTACTTC. Protein product: CATSRVLILQETQYF. This chain uses TRBV15 with TRBJ2-5; no firm D call. V lost 1 base and J 2 bases, leaving 11 bases between the germline ends. CDR1 is LNHNV, CDR2 YYDKDF, per germline (reference sequence). The CDR3 sequence is 15 residues long.

The chain employs TRBV11-1 and TRBJ2-2, with 11 bases matching TRBD2. Germline CDR1 reads SGHAT; CDR2 reads FQDESV (reference sequence). V gave up 7 bases and J gave up 2 bases; unmatched junction bases: 6. The CDR3 has 16 amino acids. The CDR3 reads CASKAGLAENTGELFF. The CDR3 DNA is TGTGCCAGCAAAGCGGGACTAGCGGAAAACACCGGGGAGCTGTTTTTT.

V gene TRBV7-2 combines with J gene TRBJ2-1; TRBD1 is a possible D gene (5 bases). Per germline, CDR1 SGHTA and CDR2 FQGNSA. V lost 4 bases and J lost 4, with 8 bases in between. The CDR3 sequence is 13 residues long. The CDR3 bases are TGTGCCAGCAGCTCCCCAGGGTACAATGAGCAGTTCTTC. As protein: CASSSPGYNEQFF.

This clone was seen a handful of times. V and J are TRBV5-4 and TRBJ2-7, with 11 bases fitting TRBD2. The CDR3 runs to 15 residues. J was trimmed by 7 bases and V by 0 bases; bases with no gene match: 6. Germline V gene lookup returns CDR1 SGHNT and CDR2 YYREEE (reference sequence). Here the CDR3 DNA reads TGTGCCAGCAGCTTGGAGGGACTAGCGGAGGGAGAGCAGTACTTC. The encoded protein is CASSLEGLAEGEQYF.

V is TRBV28 and J is TRBJ2-7, with D maybe TRBD1 (5 bases). CDR3 length: 15 amino acids. The germline V and J ends were trimmed by 1 base and 4 bases, with 14 bases remaining between them. The germline gives CDR1 MDHEN, CDR2 SYDVKM. CDR3 amino acids: CASSLLYRRPYEQYF. As DNA, the CDR3 is TGTGCCAGCAGTTTATTGTACAGGCGTCCGTACGAGCAGTACTTC.

J is TRBJ2-7 and V is TRBV18; D is undetermined. The CDR3 is 11 residues long. V dropped 6 bases and J dropped 0 bases, with 3 bases sitting between them. Looked up from germline, CDR1 is KGHSH and CDR2 is LQKENI. This CDR3 is CASSFSYEQYF. Here the CDR3 DNA reads TGTGCCAGCTCCTTCTCCTACGAGCAGTACTTC. Combining the CDR3 with reference TRBV18 and TRBJ2-7 gives the whole variable domain NAGVMQNPRHLVRRRGQEARLRCSPMKGHSHVYWYRQLPEEGLKFMVYLQKENIIDESGMPKERFSAEFPKEGPSILRIQQVVRGDSAAYFCASSFSYEQYFGPGTRLTVT.

This clone was seen once. This chain joins TRBV4-1 and TRBJ2-7, with D maybe TRBD1 (5 bases). This CDR3 has 17 amino acids. V was pared by 4 bases and J by 2 bases, with 21 bases between. Germline CDR1 and CDR2: MGHRA and YSYEKL. CDR3 residues: CASSPTSTEHLPYEQYF. In nucleotides, the CDR3 is TGCGCCAGCAGCCCTACATCGACAGAACACCTACCCTACGAGCAGTACTTC.

V gene TRBV18 combines with J gene TRBJ2-7; D not resolved. V was clipped by 2 bases and J by 7 bases, with 6 bases between them. The CDR3 length is 11 residues. Looked up from germline, CDR1 is KGHSH and CDR2 is LQKENI. Here the CDR3 reads CASSPEEEQYF. Written as DNA, the CDR3 is TGTGCCAGCTCACCAGAAGAGGAGCAGTACTTC.

The chain combines TRBV28 with TRBJ1-5; 7 nucleotides align to TRBD1. CDR3 size: 17 residues. Trimming cost V 5 bases and J 4 bases; bases outside gene matches: 14. Germline-derived CDR1 and CDR2 are MDHEN and SYDVKM. CDR3 region: CASSHPRQGSRNQPQHF. CDR3 nucleotide sequence: TGTGCCAGCAGTCATCCGAGACAGGGCTCGAGGAATCAGCCCCAGCATTTT.

This clone was detected only once. The rearrangement uses TRBV7-2 and TRBJ2-7; 9 bases match TRBD2. The CDR3 spans 17 residues. The V gene's germline CDR1 is SGHTA and CDR2 FQGNSA. V lost 4 bases, J lost 7 bases, and 17 bases stayed unmatched. The CDR3 nucleotides are TGTGCCAGCAGCTCCCGACTAGCGGACATATCACAGGGGGAGCAGTACTTC. It is translated as CASSSRLADISQGEQYF.

This clone was counted a few times. Different DNA sequences within this sample yield the same CDR3. The chain uses TRBV6-1 and TRBJ2-7; 10 nucleotides match TRBD2. V dropped 6 bases and J dropped 1; count of bases not matched to a gene: 3. This CDR3 comprises 14 residues. Per germline, CDR1 MNHNS and CDR2 SASEGT. CDR3 in amino acids: CASRLAGLSYEQYF. CDR3 nucleotide sequence: TGTGCCAGCAGACTAGCGGGACTATCCTACGAGCAGTACTTC.

CDR3 sequence: CASSQLALKSDNEKLFF. The CDR3 DNA reads as TGTGCCAGCAGCCAATTAGCCTTAAAGTCGGATAATGAAAAACTGTTTTTT. The gene calls are TRBV16 and TRBJ1-4; the D is unclear. The CDR3 length is 17 residues. Germline V gene sequence: CDR1 KGHSY, CDR2 FQNENV. Trimming took off 1 base at V and 4 bases at J, with 16 bases between the two ends.

This rearrangement joins TRBV5-6 to TRBJ2-3; D possibly corresponds to TRBD1 (6 bases). CDR1 and CDR2 from the germline V gene are SGHDT and YYEEEE. This CDR3 is 14 amino acids long. V gave up 1 base and J gave up 6 bases, with 12 bases separating them. In nucleotides, the CDR3 is TGTGCCAGCAGCTTGAGGCAGGGGCTTGATACGCAGTATTTT. This sequence encodes CASSLRQGLDTQYF.

This rearrangement joins TRBV6-6 to TRBJ2-1; TRBD1 matches at 7 bases. Germline CDR1 reads MNHNY; CDR2 reads SVGAGI (reference sequence). The V and J ends lost 6 bases and 9 bases, in that order; junction bases with no gene match: 14. This CDR3 contains 15 residues. CDR3 amino acids: CASSPLRGQRREQFF. The DNA of the CDR3 is TGTGCCAGCAGCCCCTTGAGGGGGCAACGGCGTGAGCAGTTCTTC.

The chain uses TRBV2 and TRBJ1-2, with a possible D match to TRBD1 (5 bases). Germline values: CDR1 SNHLY, CDR2 FYNNEI. CDR3 size: 12 residues. Trimming cost V 5 bases and J 7 bases, with 11 bases left between them. The CDR3 bases are TGTGCCAGCAGTTGGGACTCGGGTGGCTACACCTTC. Encoded protein: CASSWDSGGYTF.

The chain couples TRBV11-2 to TRBJ2-7; TRBD1 aligns across 9 bases. CDR3 length equals 15 residues. Unmatched junction bases numbered 8, after V lost 5 bases and J lost 3 bases. In germline, CDR1 is SGHAT, CDR2 FQNNGV. CDR3 nucleotides: TGTGCCAGCAGCACCCGGGACAGGGTTCTCTACGAGCAGTACTTC. Its protein product is CASSTRDRVLYEQYF. Combining the CDR3 with reference TRBV11-2 and TRBJ2-7 gives the whole variable domain EAGVAQSPRYKIIEKRQSVAFWCNPISGHATLYWYQQILGQGPKLLIQFQNNGVVDDSQLPKDRFSAERLKGVDSTLKIQPAKLEDSAVYLCASSTRDRVLYEQYFGPGTRLTVT.